This record covers a single T cell receptor beta chain. Its recognized antigen is unknown. No clone much larger than this one lies a single base away; base qualities are absent. This sample is part of a study of early T cells in non-severe SARS-CoV-2 infection (dated by TCRdb to 2020 to 2023). Turning to the overall study: Because TCR sequencing was done on bulk RNA from unsorted whole blood, the alpha and beta chains could not be paired.

This was a case-control study nested in a cohort of healthcare workers in London, UK, who had nasopharyngeal swab PCR tests and blood samples taken every week. Between 23 and 31 March 2020, the week of the UK lockdown, healthcare workers were enrolled and then followed up weekly for as long as 16 weeks. Receptors were amplified or captured by 5' RACE. The run used a NextSeq 500. The TCR library protocol attached unique molecular identifiers to individual cDNA molecules to correct for sequencing error and PCR bias. TCR alpha and beta chains were both sequenced, and the abundances of alpha and beta sequences in each sample were closely correlated with each other. Regarding the original processing steps: V gene, J gene and CDR3 annotation of TCR sequences was performed with Decombinator V4. TCRs were defined as expanded if a significant change between any two time points was detected under a Poisson model with p below 0.0001. Abundances of TCRs were expressed as counts per million after normalisation to the total number of TCRs sequenced in each sample. MAIT TCRs were defined by TRAV1-2 paired with TRAJ12, TRAJ20 or TRAJ33, and iNKT TCRs by TRAV10 paired with TRAJ18. A search of VDJdb, accessed on 1 November 2021, was run for TCRs annotated to CMV, EBV and SARS-CoV-2, with TCRs annotated for multiple antigens excluded. The public sequencing data were trimmed at Q25 with fastp and processed into clonotypes with MiXCR by TCRdb, which kept only in-frame beta chains. Each CDR3 protein gets just one entry, which takes the most common genes and DNA from the rows behind it. TCRdb's processing, not the authors', yielded these V and J calls. This sample gives about 68,000 distinct CDR3 sequences in total; 12% of them show up just once. Together, the top ten hold about 1.7% of the sample.

Taken from cysteine to phenylalanine, the CDR3 has 11 residues. The CDR3 DNA has 33 bases and is translated from base 1. Trimming at the junction amounts to 6 bases on V and 0 bases on J, and the germline ends lie 2 bases apart. The germline V gene supplies CDR1 MNHEY and CDR2 SVGAGI. General findings and caveats noted by the study authors: Matching against VDJdb was skewed toward anti-spike CD8 responses, likely underestimated virus-specific expansions, and missed private and CD4 specificities.

Sequenced input: whole blood. The chain was built from TRBV6-5 and TRBJ1-1; the D gene identity is not certain. This clonotype was obtained from an adult who was a healthcare worker with PCR-confirmed SARS-CoV-2 infection or an uninfected control (not recorded which). This receptor has the CDR3 CASRMNTEAFF. The nucleotide sequence is TGTGCCAGCAGGATGAACACTGAAGCTTTCTTT.